The 25 T cell receptor beta chains given below trace back to one sample, sequenced in a study of T cells in women clearing cervical HPV infection. Assay used: immunoSEQ multiplex PCR; TCRdb lists only in-frame clones, some missing. This table holds 25,000 to 35,000 clones. The sample consisted of blood buffy coat. The receptors derive from a woman between 18 and 69 years old with a cervical HPV16 infection that either progressed to CIN3+ or cleared (not recorded which).

Details on this clone: The missing CDR3 end, 3 residues past where the read stops, is filled in from the germline J gene. The chain combines TRBV5-1 with TRBJ2-5; D is perhaps TRBD1 (6 bases). The CDR3 runs to 14 residues. The V and J ends lost 0 bases and 1 base respectively, with 7 bases between them. CDR1 is SGHRS and CDR2 is YFSETQ in the germline V gene. CDR3 amino acids: CASSLGTAQETQYF. The CDR3 bases that were read are TGCGCCAGCAGCTTGGGGACAGCCCAAGAGACC.

Comments on this clone: Sequencing ends 3 residues short of the CDR3 end; the germline J gene provides the rest. The V call is TRBV19, the J call TRBJ1-1, with 11 bases matching TRBD1. The germline V gene has CDR1 LNHDA and CDR2 SQIVND (reference sequence). This CDR3 is 17 amino acids long. V lost 7 bases to trimming and J lost 3 bases; unmatched junction nucleotides: 13. The CDR3 DNA, read in part, is TGTGCCAGTATGGGGGAGGACAGGGGGCGTTTTTACACTGAA. It specifies CASMGEDRGRFYTE. The full CDR3 protein is CASMGEDRGRFYTEAFF.

Details on this clone: With the read ending 3 residues before the CDR3 end, the germline J gene is used to fill in that end. This chain joins TRBV12-3 or TRBV12-4 and TRBJ2-5, with 9 bases identical to TRBD2. The CDR3 covers 16 residues. The V and J ends lost 6 bases and 4 bases, in that order; junction bases with no gene match: 12. The CDR3 bases that were read are TGTGCCAGCAGGGCGTCTAGCGGGAATACTCGAGAGACC. Protein sequence: CASRASSGNTRET. From start to end, the CDR3 is CASRASSGNTRETQYF.

With regard to this clone: Sequencing ends 3 residues short of the CDR3 end; the germline J gene provides the rest. Other DNA variants within this sample encode the same CDR3. This chain connects TRBV19 to TRBJ1-3, with 8 nucleotides matching TRBD1. The CDR3 is 15 residues long. The junction had 7 bases not matched to a gene; V was cut back by 6 bases and J by 3 bases. Germline-derived CDR1 and CDR2 are LNHDA and SQIVND (reference sequence). The DNA read from the CDR3 is TGTGCCAGTAGCGATCCAGGGGGCGGTGGAAACACC. Protein product: CASSDPGGGGNT. The whole CDR3 reads CASSDPGGGGNTIYF.

The DNA read from the CDR3 is TGTGCCTGGAGTACGGACTTGGTGTCTTATGAG. It encodes CAWSTDLVSYE. The complete CDR3 reads CAWSTDLVSYEQFF. This rearrangement joins TRBV30 to TRBJ2-1, with a possible D match to TRBD2 (5 bases). The read halts 3 residues ahead of the CDR3 end, with the missing end drawn from the germline J gene. This CDR3 spans 14 amino acids. In germline, CDR1 is GTSNPN, CDR2 SVGIG (reference sequence). Deletions cut 2 bases from V and 8 bases from J, with 16 bases between.

Details on this clone: Coverage ceases 3 residues before the CDR3 finishes, and the germline J gene fills in the end. V and J are TRBV5-1 and TRBJ1-2; 11 bases line up with TRBD1. This CDR3 has 15 residues. Germline assignment: CDR1 SGHRS and CDR2 YFSETQ. The sequenced CDR3 bases are TGCGCCAGCAGCGTGGACAGGGGGCGAACTCGGGGC. Its protein is CASSVDRGRTRG. From start to end, the CDR3 is CASSVDRGRTRGYTF.

Remarks on this clone: Sequence at one end of the junction differs from germline and may be a read error. The CDR3 is cut off 3 residues early in the read; its end comes from the germline J gene. The chain is built from TRBV7-7 and TRBJ2-3; 7 bases align to TRBD2. Germline values: CDR1 SSHAT, CDR2 FNYEAQ (reference sequence). The CDR3 runs to 16 residues. The CDR3 bases that were read are TGTGCTAGCAGCTTAGGACCCGCGGGAGAGGGAGAGACG. This gives the protein CASSLGPAGEGET. The full CDR3 reads CASSLGPAGEGETQYF.

Remarks on this clone: The CDR3 extends 3 residues past the end of the read, so its final part is completed from the germline J gene. This chain connects TRBV18 to TRBJ1-2; possible D gene TRBD1, 5 bases. Germline V lookup: CDR1 KGHSH, CDR2 LQKENI. This CDR3 spans 13 amino acids. The sequenced part of the CDR3 DNA is TGTGCCAGCTCGCCGGGACTCCAGAGCGAC. The encoded protein is CASSPGLQSD. The full CDR3 reads CASSPGLQSDYTF.

Of note for this clone: Read data end 3 residues before the CDR3 end; the end is taken from the germline J gene. The chain combines TRBV5-4 with TRBJ2-5; D gene uncertain. Germline V lookup: CDR1 SGHNT, CDR2 YYREEE (reference sequence). Trimming shortened V by 0 bases and J by 4 bases, and 7 bases separated the two germline ends. CDR3 size: 13 residues. CDR3 sequence: CASSLDSRETQYF. The sequenced CDR3 bases are TGTGCCAGCAGCTTGGACAGTCGAGAGACC. The full variable domain, rest sourced from reference TRBV5-4 and TRBJ2-5, is ETGVTQSPTHLIKTRGQQVTLRCSSQSGHNTVSWYQQALGQGPQFIFQYYREEENGRGNFPPRFSGLQFPNYSSELNVNALELDDSALYLCASSLDSRETQYFGPGTRLLVL.

A note on this clone: The read stops 3 residues short of the end of the CDR3; the missing end is completed from the germline J gene. The chain couples TRBV12-5 to TRBJ2-1; 16 bases match TRBD2. Losses at the gene ends were 3 bases for V and 5 bases for J; bases not matched to a gene: 19. This CDR3 contains 22 residues. CDR1 is LGHNT and CDR2 is FRNRAP in the germline V gene. CDR3 bases read: TGTGCTAGTGGTTTTTGGCACCTAGTCCCGGGACTAGCGGGAGGGCCCCACAATGAG. Protein sequence: CASGFWHLVPGLAGGPHNE. The CDR3 in full is CASGFWHLVPGLAGGPHNEQFF.

As regards this clone: The CDR3 is cut off 3 residues early in the read; its end comes from the germline J gene. V is TRBV7-6 and J is TRBJ2-5; D not resolved. The CDR3 has 13 amino acids. V was shortened by 5 bases and J by 1 base, with 8 bases between the two germline ends. Germline V gene data show CDR1 as SGHVS and CDR2 as FNYEAQ. CDR3: CASSRRAQETQYF. The sequenced CDR3 bases are TGTGCCAGCAGCCGAAGGGCCCAAGAGACC.

As regards this clone: The read terminates 3 residues before the CDR3 end, so the remaining end is supplied by the germline J gene. This rearrangement joins TRBV19 to TRBJ2-1; weak D call: TRBD1 (6 bases). Trimming shortened V by 5 bases and J by 0 bases, and 11 bases separated the two germline ends. Germline CDR1 and CDR2: LNHDA and SQIVND (reference sequence). There are 15 residues in the CDR3. This CDR3 is CASSLIGGSYNEQFF. CDR3 bases read: TGTGCCAGTAGTCTCATAGGGGGCTCCTACAATGAG.

A word on this clone: Read data end 3 residues before the CDR3 end; the end is taken from the germline J gene. This chain connects TRBV29-1 to TRBJ2-3, with D maybe TRBD2 (5 bases). Germline V gene lookup returns CDR1 SQVTM and CDR2 ANQGSEA. The CDR3 extends over 11 amino acids. Deletions cut 4 bases from V and 6 bases from J, with 8 bases between. CDR3 region: CSVALEDTQYF. The part of the CDR3 DNA that was read is TGCAGCGTTGCACTAGAGGATACG.

As regards this clone: The read ends 3 residues shy of where the CDR3 ends; the end is completed using the germline J gene. The chain has TRBV2 and TRBJ2-3; 8 bases line up with TRBD2. The CDR3 runs 13 residues. The trim removed 5 bases at V and 8 bases at J, leaving 6 bases unmatched. CDR1 is SNHLY and CDR2 is FYNNEI in the germline V gene. Partial CDR3 DNA: TGTGCCAGCAGTCCGTTAGCGGGAAGTACG. It encodes CASSPLAGST. The CDR3 as a whole reads CASSPLAGSTQYF.

In regard to this clone: The sequence runs out 3 residues before the end of the CDR3; the remainder is reconstructed from the germline J gene. This rearrangement joins TRBV19 to TRBJ2-3; 7 nucleotides agree with TRBD1. The germline V gene encodes CDR1 LNHDA and CDR2 SQIVND (reference sequence). CDR3 length: 14 residues. The CDR3 sequence: CASSLTGVYETQYF. The sequenced part of the CDR3 DNA is TGTGCCAGTAGCTTAACAGGGGTTTATGAGACG.

Notes on this clone: The DNA ends 3 residues before the CDR3 does, and the rest of the CDR3 is filled in from the germline J gene. This chain joins TRBV2 and TRBJ2-1, with 14 bases lining up with TRBD2. After removal of 5 bases from V and 9 bases from J, the junction contained 6 bases not matched to a gene. Germline CDR1 is SNHLY and CDR2 is FYNNEI. CDR3 length equals 15 residues. The CDR3 DNA, read in part, is TGTGCCAGCAGTTCCCAGGGGACTAGCGGGAGTGAG. Translated: CASSSQGTSGSE. The full-length CDR3 reads as CASSSQGTSGSEQFF.

About this clone: The CDR3 end lies 3 residues beyond the end of the read and is filled in from the germline J gene. The V gene is TRBV20-1, the J gene TRBJ1-3; no reliable D call. The CDR3 contains 15 residues. Germline CDR1 and CDR2: DFQATT and SNEGSKA (reference sequence). V shed 3 bases and J shed 0 bases, with 12 bases lying between them. The covered CDR3 bases are TGCAGTGCTAGCTCCGGGTTTCACTCTGGAAACACC. It yields the protein CSASSGFHSGNT. The whole CDR3 sequence reads CSASSGFHSGNTIYF.

Remarks on this clone: The read falls 3 residues short of the CDR3 end, and the missing part is taken from the germline J gene. V gene TRBV2 combines with J gene TRBJ2-1; TRBD2 agrees at 7 bases. This CDR3 is built from 15 residues. Trimming removed 8 bases from V and 6 bases from J; junction bases left unmatched: 13. Germline-derived CDR1 and CDR2 are SNHLY and FYNNEI. The CDR3 loop is CASGTGTASGNEQFF. Partial CDR3 DNA: TGTGCCAGCGGAACTGGAACAGCTAGCGGCAATGAG.

For this clone: Sequencing ends 3 residues short of the CDR3 end; the germline J gene provides the rest. The chain joins TRBV28 to TRBJ2-5, with D hard to call. The germline V and J ends were trimmed by 6 bases and 0 bases, with 17 bases remaining between them. This CDR3 is 16 amino acids long. Germline V gives CDR1 MDHEN, CDR2 SYDVKM. Incomplete CDR3 DNA: TGTGCCAGCAGGCCCAACGTCCTGCGGTACCAAGAGACC. Translating gives CASRPNVLRYQET. The entire CDR3 sequence reads CASRPNVLRYQETQYF.

With respect to this clone: The CDR3 end falls 3 residues outside the read, so it is completed with the germline J gene. The genes are TRBV19 and TRBJ1-1; 9 nucleotides match TRBD1. V gave up 6 bases and J gave up 2 bases; unmatched junction bases: 1. This CDR3 comprises 13 residues. Germline values: CDR1 LNHDA, CDR2 SQIVND (reference sequence). CDR3 protein: CASRQGANTEAFF. The CDR3 bases that were read are TGTGCCAGTAGACAGGGGGCAAACACTGAA.

Concerning this clone: The read falls 3 residues short of the CDR3 end, and the missing part is taken from the germline J gene. The rearrangement uses TRBV29-1 and TRBJ2-7, with unresolved D. CDR1 is SQVTM, CDR2 ANQGSEA, per germline. This CDR3 is 11 amino acids long. Trimming removed 3 bases from V and 6 bases from J, with 9 bases in between. This CDR3 reads CSVEGRSEQYF. The covered CDR3 bases are TGCAGCGTTGAGGGCCGGAGCGAG.

Note on this clone: The read ends 3 residues early relative to the CDR3; the germline J gene fills the gap. This chain uses TRBV20-1 with TRBJ2-1; 8 nucleotides match TRBD2. The germline gives CDR1 DFQATT, CDR2 SNEGSKA (reference sequence). This CDR3 is 14 amino acids long. Losses at the gene ends were 4 bases for V and 7 bases for J; bases not matched to a gene: 9. The CDR3 here is CSATYGTSGNEQFF. CDR3 bases read: TGCAGTGCTACCTACGGGACTAGTGGTAATGAG.

Regarding this clone: The CDR3 extends 3 residues past the end of the read, so its final part is completed from the germline J gene. The chain joins TRBV20-1 to TRBJ1-5; tentative D call: TRBD1 (6 bases). The CDR3 covers 16 residues. Germline CDR1 is DFQATT and CDR2 is SNEGSKA (reference sequence). The V end was cut by 1 base, the J end by 2 bases, with 15 bases between. The CDR3 sequence is CSARVRGGRRNQPQHF. The CDR3 bases that were read are TGCAGTGCTAGAGTTCGGGGGGGGCGGCGCAATCAGCCC.

Comment on this clone: The read finishes 3 residues shy of the CDR3 end, and the germline J gene is used to complete it. The J gene is TRBJ1-6, the V gene TRBV4-1, with 9 bases that match TRBD1. From germline, CDR1 is MGHRA and CDR2 YSYEKL. Losses at the gene ends were 2 bases for V and 9 bases for J; bases not matched to a gene: 5. The CDR3 runs to 15 residues. The covered CDR3 bases are TGCGCCAGCAGCCAACTGGACAGGGGCGGTTCACCC. This gives the protein CASSQLDRGGSP. The entire CDR3 protein is CASSQLDRGGSPLHF.

To note about this clone: The CDR3 is cut off 3 residues early in the read; its end comes from the germline J gene. V usage is TRBV19 and J usage is TRBJ2-7; no clear D. V lost 4 bases, J lost 1 base, and 11 bases lay in between. There are 14 residues in the CDR3. Germline CDR1 reads LNHDA; CDR2 reads SQIVND (reference sequence). CDR3 DNA (partial): TGTGCCAGTAGTAACGCCCCGGTGTCCTACGAG. Translation gives CASSNAPVSYE. The entire CDR3 sequence reads CASSNAPVSYEQYF. The variable domain in full, with the rest retrieved from reference TRBV19 and TRBJ2-7, is DGGITQSPKYLFRKEGQNVTLSCEQNLNHDAMYWYRQDPGQGLRLIYYSQIVNDFQKGDIAEGYSVSREKKESFPLTVTSAQKNPTAFYLCASSNAPVSYEQYFGPGTRLTVT.